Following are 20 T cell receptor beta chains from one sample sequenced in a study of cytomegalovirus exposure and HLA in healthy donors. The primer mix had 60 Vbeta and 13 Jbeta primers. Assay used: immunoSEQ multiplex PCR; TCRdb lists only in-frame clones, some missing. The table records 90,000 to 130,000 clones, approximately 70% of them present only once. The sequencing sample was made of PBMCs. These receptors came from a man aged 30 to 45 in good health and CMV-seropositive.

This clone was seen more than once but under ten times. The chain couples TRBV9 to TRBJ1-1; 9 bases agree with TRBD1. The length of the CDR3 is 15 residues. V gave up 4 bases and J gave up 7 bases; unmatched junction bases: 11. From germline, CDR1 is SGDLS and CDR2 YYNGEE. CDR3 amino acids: CASSSRTGARGEAFF. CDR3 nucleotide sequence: TGTGCCAGCAGCTCCCGGACAGGGGCTCGGGGTGAAGCTTTCTTT.

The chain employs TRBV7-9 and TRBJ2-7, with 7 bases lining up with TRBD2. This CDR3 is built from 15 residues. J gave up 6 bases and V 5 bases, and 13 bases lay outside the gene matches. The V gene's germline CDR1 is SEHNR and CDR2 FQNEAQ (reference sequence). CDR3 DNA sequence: TGTGCCAGCAGCAAAGGAGCTAGCGGAGCCGGCGAGCAGTACGTC. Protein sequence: CASSKGASGAGEQYV.

The CDR3 DNA is TGTGCCAGCAGCTCAGCGCAGGGAATGACAGATACGCAGTATTTT. Its protein product is CASSSAQGMTDTQYF. The chain has TRBV11-2 and TRBJ2-3; weak D call: TRBD1 (5 bases). This CDR3 comprises 15 residues. Germline CDR1 SGHAT, CDR2 FQNNGV. The germline V and J ends were trimmed by 4 bases and 3 bases, with 14 bases remaining between them.

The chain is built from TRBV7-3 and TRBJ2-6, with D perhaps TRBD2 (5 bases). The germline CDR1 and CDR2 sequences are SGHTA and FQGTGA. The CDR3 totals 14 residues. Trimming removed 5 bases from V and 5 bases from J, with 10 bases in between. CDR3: CASSPAGRANVLTF. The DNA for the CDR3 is TGTGCCAGCAGCCCGGCGGGCAGGGCCAACGTCCTGACTTTC. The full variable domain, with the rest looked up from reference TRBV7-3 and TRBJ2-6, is GAGVSQTPSNKVTEKGKYVELRCDPISGHTALYWYRQSLGQGPEFLIYFQGTGAADDSGLPNDRFFAVRPEGSVSTLKIQRTERGDSAVYLCASSPAGRANVLTFGAGSRLTVL.

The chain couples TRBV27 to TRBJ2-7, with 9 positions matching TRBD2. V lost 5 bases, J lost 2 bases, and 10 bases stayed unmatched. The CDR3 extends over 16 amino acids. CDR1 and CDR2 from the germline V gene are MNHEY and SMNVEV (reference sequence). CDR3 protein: CASSPSGTSIAYEQYF. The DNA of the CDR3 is TGTGCCAGCAGTCCATCCGGGACTAGCATCGCCTACGAGCAGTACTTC.

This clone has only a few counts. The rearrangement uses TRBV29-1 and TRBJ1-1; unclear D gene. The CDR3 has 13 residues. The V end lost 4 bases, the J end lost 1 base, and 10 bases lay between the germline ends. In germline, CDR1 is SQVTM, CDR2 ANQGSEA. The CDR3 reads CSVAVAANTEAFF. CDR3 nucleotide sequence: TGCAGCGTTGCGGTCGCCGCGAACACTGAAGCTTTCTTT.

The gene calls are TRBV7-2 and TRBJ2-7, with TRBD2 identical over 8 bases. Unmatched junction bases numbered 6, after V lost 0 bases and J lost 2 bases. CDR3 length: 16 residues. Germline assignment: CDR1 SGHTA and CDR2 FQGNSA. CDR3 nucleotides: TGTGCCAGCAGCTTAGCTTCTGGCGGGGGGCCCTACGAGCAGTACGTC. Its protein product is CASSLASGGGPYEQYV.

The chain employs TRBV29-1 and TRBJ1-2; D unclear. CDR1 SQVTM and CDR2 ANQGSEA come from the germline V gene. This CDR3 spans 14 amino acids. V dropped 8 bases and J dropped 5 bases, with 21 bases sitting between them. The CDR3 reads CSTYTSSERYGYTF. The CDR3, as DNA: TGCAGCACATACACCTCCTCAGAGAGGTATGGCTACACCTTC.

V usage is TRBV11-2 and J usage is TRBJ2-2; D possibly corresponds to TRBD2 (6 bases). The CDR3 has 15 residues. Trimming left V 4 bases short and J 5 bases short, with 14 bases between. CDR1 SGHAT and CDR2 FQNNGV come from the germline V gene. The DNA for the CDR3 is TGTGCCAGCAGCTCCGGGGGAGGTAGTACCGGGGAGCTGTTTTTT. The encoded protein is CASSSGGGSTGELFF.

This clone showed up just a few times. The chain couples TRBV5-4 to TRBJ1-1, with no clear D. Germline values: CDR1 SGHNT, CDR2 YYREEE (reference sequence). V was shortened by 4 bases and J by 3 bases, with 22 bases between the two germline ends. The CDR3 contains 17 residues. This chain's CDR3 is CASSRKQWAPPYTEAFF. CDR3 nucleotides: TGTGCCAGCAGCCGAAAACAGTGGGCTCCACCATACACTGAAGCTTTCTTT.

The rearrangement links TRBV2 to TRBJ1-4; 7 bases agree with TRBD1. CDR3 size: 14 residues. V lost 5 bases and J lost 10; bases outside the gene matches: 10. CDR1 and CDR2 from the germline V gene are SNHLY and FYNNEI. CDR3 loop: CASSRRGTAGKLFF. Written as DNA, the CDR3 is TGTGCCAGCAGTAGAAGGGGGACAGCCGGAAAACTGTTTTTT.

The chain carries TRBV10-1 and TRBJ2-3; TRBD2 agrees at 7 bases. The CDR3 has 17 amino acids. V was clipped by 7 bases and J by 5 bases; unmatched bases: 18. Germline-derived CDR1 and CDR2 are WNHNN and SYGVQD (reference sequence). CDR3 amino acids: CASISNLPPGTKDTQYF. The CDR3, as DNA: TGCGCCAGCATTTCAAACTTACCCCCCGGGACTAAAGATACGCAGTATTTT.

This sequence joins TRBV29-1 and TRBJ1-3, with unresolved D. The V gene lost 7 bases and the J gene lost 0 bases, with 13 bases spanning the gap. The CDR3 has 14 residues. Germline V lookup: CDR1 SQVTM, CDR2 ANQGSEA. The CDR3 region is CSAKLSLSGNTIYF. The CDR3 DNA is TGCAGCGCCAAGTTAAGCCTCTCTGGAAACACCATATATTTT.

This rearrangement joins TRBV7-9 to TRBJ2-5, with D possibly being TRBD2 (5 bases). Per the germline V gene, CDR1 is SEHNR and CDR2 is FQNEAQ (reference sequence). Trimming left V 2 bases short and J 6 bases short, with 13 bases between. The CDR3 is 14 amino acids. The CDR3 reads CASSLLSSTKTQYF. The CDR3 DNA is TGTGCCAGCAGCTTATTGTCTAGCACCAAGACCCAGTACTTC.

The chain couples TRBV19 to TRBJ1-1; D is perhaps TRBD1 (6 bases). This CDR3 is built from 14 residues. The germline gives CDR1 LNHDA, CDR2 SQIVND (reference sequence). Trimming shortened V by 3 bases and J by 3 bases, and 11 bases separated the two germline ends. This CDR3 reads CASSIRTADTEAFF. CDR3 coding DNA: TGTGCCAGTAGTATTAGGACAGCCGACACTGAAGCTTTCTTT.

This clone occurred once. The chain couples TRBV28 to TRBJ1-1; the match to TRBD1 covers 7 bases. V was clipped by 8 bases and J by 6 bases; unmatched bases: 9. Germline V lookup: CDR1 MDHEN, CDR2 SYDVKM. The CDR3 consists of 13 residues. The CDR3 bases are TGTGCCAGCGTAGGAGGGGGCGAATCTGAAGCTTTCTTT. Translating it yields CASVGGGESEAFF.

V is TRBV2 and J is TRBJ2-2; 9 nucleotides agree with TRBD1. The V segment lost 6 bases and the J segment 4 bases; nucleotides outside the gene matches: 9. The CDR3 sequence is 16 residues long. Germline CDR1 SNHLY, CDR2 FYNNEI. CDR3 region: CASSPRGTGSTGELFF. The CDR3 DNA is TGTGCCAGCAGCCCTCGGGGGACAGGGAGCACCGGGGAGCTGTTTTTT.

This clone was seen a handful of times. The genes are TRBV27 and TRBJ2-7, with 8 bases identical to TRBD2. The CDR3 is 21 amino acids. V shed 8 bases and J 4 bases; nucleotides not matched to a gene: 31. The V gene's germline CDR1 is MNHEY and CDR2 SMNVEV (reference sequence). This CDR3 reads CASDSRTSRTCPSSYQYEQYV. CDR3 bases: TGTGCCAGCGATTCTAGGACTAGCAGAACCTGCCCTTCCTCCTACCAGTACGAGCAGTACGTC.

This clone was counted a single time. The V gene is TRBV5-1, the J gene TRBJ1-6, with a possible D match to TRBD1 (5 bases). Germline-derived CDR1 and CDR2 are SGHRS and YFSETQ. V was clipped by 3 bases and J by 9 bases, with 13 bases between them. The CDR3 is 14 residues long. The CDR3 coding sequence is TGCGCCAGCAGCTCACCGGGGGAAGGTTCACCCCTCCACTTT. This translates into CASSSPGEGSPLHF.

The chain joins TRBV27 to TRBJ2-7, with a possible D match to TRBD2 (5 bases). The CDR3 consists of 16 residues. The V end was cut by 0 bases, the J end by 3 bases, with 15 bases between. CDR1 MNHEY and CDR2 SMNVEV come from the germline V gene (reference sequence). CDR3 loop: CASSLSAAAGVYEQYF. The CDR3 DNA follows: TGTGCCAGCAGTTTATCAGCGGCGGCAGGAGTCTACGAGCAGTACTTC.